The T cell receptor beta chain under discussion was sequenced for a study of cytomegalovirus exposure and HLA in healthy donors. Study outcomes and limitations: About 150 TCR beta chains were listed as cytomegalovirus-associated. In vitro checks showed that a few CMV-associated chains really do target CMV antigens.

The PCR ran on 60 Vbeta and 13 Jbeta primers. Sequenced by immunoSEQ multiplex PCR; TCRdb stores in-frame clones only, minus some. The sample consists of some 120,000 clones, 74% of them appearing once. As concerns this clone: The antigen is unknown.

Everyone who donated was a healthy bone marrow donor. Donors had nominal health at sampling but likely had unrecorded immune exposures. Germline loops: CDR1 SGHDT, CDR2 YYEEEE. The CDR3 sequence is 15 residues long. Trimming at V came to 4 bases and at J to 12 bases, leaving 14 bases not matched to a gene. This receptor was identified in a woman aged 45-60 years in good health and CMV-seropositive. Material for sequencing was PBMCs. This rearrangement joins TRBV5-6 to TRBJ2-1; 9 bases are shared with TRBD1. CDR3 loop: CASSPPGQGRLVQFF. The CDR3 DNA reads TGTGCCAGCAGCCCACCGGGACAGGGAAGACTGGTGCAGTTCTTC.